One T cell receptor (beta chain) is described in this entry. In this sample, this clone turned up once. Its antigen has not been determined. No base qualities exist here, and no much larger clone lies one base off it. The sample comes from a study of blood T cell repertoires in COVID-19 (dated by TCRdb to 2020 to 2022). Context from the whole study: The collaborator samples originated in the United States, Italy and Spain and spanned the acute and convalescent phases of COVID-19. The repertoires were released in a freely available public database meant as a resource for research on the immune response to SARS-CoV-2. Sample metadata almost always included a de-identified subject ID, COVID-19 status, age in years and sex. Where HLA class I and class II types were available, the types were taken from metadata supplied by the sample provider, not from assay-based typing. The samples were drawn from the first 160 participants of the ongoing ImmuneRACE study and from some 1,300 subjects provided by 6 global collaborators. The material from the prospective study consisted of cDNA or gDNA derived from T cells, B-cell-depleted T cells, or PBMCs. The dataset comprised deeply sampled blood TCRbeta repertoires from subjects exposed to, actively infected with, or recovered from COVID-19. Results the study describes overall, beyond this receptor: The amount of clinical and demographic metadata varied by source and participant and was provided uncurated.

The collaborating institutions used their own protocols to collect whole blood in K2EDTA tubes. Collaborator samples were shipped for TCRbeta analysis as frozen whole blood, isolated PBMCs, or DNA extracted from either sample type. The immunoSEQ Assay, a bias-controlled multiplex PCR, was used to amplify TCRbeta CDR3 regions from genomic DNA. The paper's data handling went like this. The number of nucleated cells in each sample was estimated from the amplification of reference gene primers within the assay. Sequence reads were collapsed and filtered to measure the absolute abundance of every unique TCRbeta CDR3 rearrangement. For each sample, productive Simpson clonality was calculated as the square root of Simpson's diversity index across productive rearrangements. The table was pulled from immuneACCESS by TCRdb, which kept in-frame rearrangements only. Such tables lose some clones; where checked, under half of the loss comes from unresolved V genes, and the rest has no known cause. That table is the source of V, J and clone size, and D and trimming were worked out from the DNA. Here the sample has approximately 210,000 clones; around four fifths occur a single time. The top ten constitute approximately 2.6% of the sample.

Including the terminal cysteine and phenylalanine, the CDR3 comprises 16 residues. Only the CDR3 region is kept as DNA, spanning 48 bases read in frame from base 1. CDR1 is given as SGHVS and CDR2 as FQNEAQ, both from the germline V gene. The germline V and J ends show losses of 5 bases and 4 bases respectively, and no gene match explains 9 bases of the junction. Material: peripheral blood. The TCR sequence derives from a woman in her 70s with active or convalescent COVID-19. This sequence uses TRBV7-8 and TRBJ1-5; 9 bases in the junction line up with TRBD1. CDR3 sequence: CASSPRRTGENQPQHF. The bases read TGTGCCAGCAGCCCACGAAGGACAGGGGAAAATCAGCCCCAGCATTTT.